Each of the 31 T cell receptor beta chains below was sequenced from the same sample in a study of blood T cell repertoires in COVID-19. The method was immunoSEQ multiplex PCR; TCRdb's version includes in-frame clones alone and lacks a portion of them. This table has 300,000 to 400,000 clones, over 70% appearing once. Sequenced sample: peripheral blood. These receptors were taken from a woman in her forties or fifties with COVID-19, enrolled during active disease.

This clone came up once. J is TRBJ2-3 and V is TRBV2; 9 bases align to TRBD2. Germline values: CDR1 SNHLY, CDR2 FYNNEI. The CDR3 has 16 residues. The ends lost 6 bases at V and 5 bases at J; junction bases unmatched: 12. The CDR3 coding sequence is TGTGCCAGCAGAGCCCGGGGTAGCGGGAGTAAAGATACGCAGTATTTT. Its protein product is CASRARGSGSKDTQYF.

J is TRBJ2-7 and V is TRBV5-5; 11 bases line up with TRBD2. Germline CDR1 reads SGHKS; CDR2 reads YYEKEE (reference sequence). Unmatched junction bases numbered 8, after V lost 3 bases and J lost 3 bases. CDR3 size: 16 residues. The CDR3 DNA follows: TGTGCCAGCAGCTCACAACTAGCGGGAGCCCTCTACGAGCAGTACTTC. Its translation: CASSSQLAGALYEQYF.

The CDR3 region has the DNA TGTGCCAGTAGCCCGACAGGGTTGAATGAGCAGTTCTTC. Translating gives CASSPTGLNEQFF. V and J are TRBV19 and TRBJ2-1, with 7 positions matching TRBD1. From germline, CDR1 is LNHDA and CDR2 SQIVND (reference sequence). The CDR3 runs to 13 residues. The V and J ends lost 6 bases and 7 bases, in that order; junction bases with no gene match: 6.

This rearrangement joins TRBV5-1 to TRBJ1-3; D is uncertain. Trimming pared 0 bases from V and 0 bases from J, leaving 7 bases between. Per the germline V gene, CDR1 is SGHRS and CDR2 is YFSETQ. The CDR3 has 15 residues. CDR3 amino acids: CASSLGPGSGNTIYF. Here the CDR3 DNA reads TGCGCCAGCAGCTTGGGCCCGGGCTCTGGAAACACCATATATTTT.

This clone has just one count. The rearrangement joins TRBV6-6 to TRBJ2-7, with 8 bases fitting TRBD1. J lost 4 bases, V lost 6 bases, and 11 bases had no gene match. Germline CDR1 reads MNHNY; CDR2 reads SVGAGI (reference sequence). This CDR3 is 15 amino acids long. CDR3 in DNA: TGTGCCAGCAGGGAAGACAGGGGCATCCTGTACGAGCAGTACTTC. This codes for CASREDRGILYEQYF.

This clone was counted once. V is TRBV5-1 and J is TRBJ1-4, with D possibly matching TRBD1 (6 bases). This CDR3 contains 15 residues. The germline V gene encodes CDR1 SGHRS and CDR2 YFSETQ. V dropped 4 bases and J dropped 3 bases, with 13 bases sitting between them. This chain's CDR3 is CASSPYRASNEKLFF. The DNA for the CDR3 is TGCGCCAGCAGCCCCTACAGGGCTTCTAATGAAAAACTGTTTTTT. Variable domain in full (rest from reference TRBV5-1 and TRBJ1-4): KAGVTQTPRYLIKTRGQQVTLSCSPISGHRSVSWYQQTPGQGLQFLFEYFSETQRNKGNFPGRFSGRQFSNSRSEMNVSTLELGDSALYLCASSPYRASNEKLFFGSGTQLSVL.

The V and J genes are TRBV15 and TRBJ2-7; D perhaps matches TRBD1 (5 bases). V was clipped by 0 bases and J by 0 bases, with 6 bases between them. Germline CDR1 and CDR2: LNHNV and YYDKDF (reference sequence). CDR3 length: 14 residues. The CDR3: CATSRDGASYEQYF. For the CDR3, the DNA is TGTGCCACCAGCAGAGATGGGGCCTCCTACGAGCAGTACTTC.

The chain has TRBV5-1 and TRBJ2-2; D is unresolved. From germline, CDR1 is SGHRS and CDR2 YFSETQ. V was shortened by 2 bases and J by 9 bases, with 5 bases between the two germline ends. The CDR3 is made up of 11 amino acids. CDR3 in amino acids: CASSFGWELFF. The CDR3 DNA follows: TGCGCCAGCAGCTTCGGTTGGGAGCTGTTTTTT. The entire variable domain, with the rest obtained from reference TRBV5-1 and TRBJ2-2, is as follows: KAGVTQTPRYLIKTRGQQVTLSCSPISGHRSVSWYQQTPGQGLQFLFEYFSETQRNKGNFPGRFSGRQFSNSRSEMNVSTLELGDSALYLCASSFGWELFFGEGSRLTVL.

Concerning this clone: The sample carries other DNA sequences with the same CDR3. This chain joins TRBV21-1 and TRBJ1-1. TRBV21-1 is a listed pseudogene. CDR3 length equals 18 residues. CDR3 protein: CASSKEGGHPLKNTEAFF. As DNA, the CDR3 is TGTGCCAGCAGCAAAGAAGGCGGGCACCCATTAAAGAACACTGAAGCTTTCTTT.

This chain joins TRBV5-1 and TRBJ1-4; 7 bases are a match to TRBD1. The CDR3 contains 15 residues. The V gene end was trimmed by 3 bases and the J gene end by 8 bases; junction bases not matched to a gene: 10. Germline lookup yields CDR1 SGHRS and CDR2 YFSETQ. The CDR3 region is CASSSIRQGGEKLFF. In DNA form, the CDR3 reads TGCGCCAGCAGCTCTATTCGACAGGGAGGCGAAAAACTGTTTTTT.

CDR3 coding DNA: TGCGCCAGCAGCTTACAGGCGACGAACACTGAAGCTTTCTTT. Residues: CASSLQATNTEAFF. The chain carries TRBV5-1 and TRBJ1-1, with D possibly matching TRBD1 (5 bases). Trimming shortened V by 2 bases and J by 1 base, and 9 bases separated the two germline ends. CDR3 length: 14 residues. The germline CDR1 and CDR2 sequences are SGHRS and YFSETQ. Supplemented by reference TRBV5-1 and TRBJ1-1, the full variable domain reads KAGVTQTPRYLIKTRGQQVTLSCSPISGHRSVSWYQQTPGQGLQFLFEYFSETQRNKGNFPGRFSGRQFSNSRSEMNVSTLELGDSALYLCASSLQATNTEAFFGQGTRLTVV.

The genes are TRBV27 and TRBJ1-1; 7 bases line up with TRBD1. V lost 2 bases and J lost 2; bases outside the gene matches: 11. The germline V gene has CDR1 MNHEY and CDR2 SMNVEV (reference sequence). The CDR3 is 17 amino acids. The CDR3 bases are TGTGCCAGCAGTTTAGTCCCCACAGGGGCGGTCAACACTGAAGCTTTCTTT. Its translation: CASSLVPTGAVNTEAFF.

This sequence joins TRBV27 and TRBJ1-5; TRBD1 might be the D (5 bases). Germline-derived CDR1 and CDR2 are MNHEY and SMNVEV (reference sequence). V was trimmed by 8 bases and J by 7 bases, leaving 18 bases between them. CDR3 length: 14 amino acids. The chain's CDR3 is CASAHGGSTQPQHF. For the CDR3, the DNA is TGTGCCAGCGCTCATGGGGGGTCTACCCAGCCCCAGCATTTT.

This clone was recorded once. This chain links TRBV30 with TRBJ1-1; D is unclear. Germline CDR1 GTSNPN, CDR2 SVGIG (reference sequence). Trimming left V 4 bases short and J 0 bases short, with 9 bases between. The CDR3 loop spans 13 amino acids. The CDR3 here is CAWNSGLNTEAFF. In nucleotides, the CDR3 is TGTGCCTGGAATTCCGGGTTGAACACTGAAGCTTTCTTT.

The chain joins TRBV5-5 to TRBJ2-3; no clear D. This CDR3 is built from 15 residues. The V end lost 0 bases, the J end lost 5 bases, and 13 bases lay between the germline ends. Germline CDR1 and CDR2: SGHKS and YYEKEE (reference sequence). This CDR3 reads CASSLVLSGVDTQYF. CDR3 bases: TGTGCCAGCAGCTTGGTTTTATCCGGAGTAGATACGCAGTATTTT.

V is TRBV6-5 and J is TRBJ1-2, with TRBD1 matching 7 bases. J was trimmed by 8 bases and V by 7 bases; bases with no gene match: 7. Germline CDR1 reads MNHEY; CDR2 reads SVGAGI. The CDR3 totals 12 residues. In DNA form, the CDR3 reads TGTGCCAGCACACAGGGGAACGACGGCTACACCTTC. Residues: CASTQGNDGYTF.

This clone was detected only once. The rearrangement links TRBV11-1 to TRBJ2-7, with D perhaps TRBD1 (6 bases). The CDR3 extends over 14 amino acids. Trimming took 4 bases from V and 2 from J, leaving 12 bases between them. Germline values: CDR1 SGHAT, CDR2 FQDESV (reference sequence). The CDR3 DNA reads as TGTGCCAGCAGCTCACAGGGTGCTGCCTACGAGCAGTACTTC. Protein product: CASSSQGAAYEQYF.

The chain links TRBV28 to TRBJ2-3; weak D call: TRBD1 (6 bases). This CDR3 has 17 amino acids. Trimming shortened V by 4 bases and J by 3 bases, and 20 bases separated the two germline ends. The V gene's germline CDR1 is MDHEN and CDR2 SYDVKM. DNA of the CDR3: TGTGCCAGCAGTTCCGAGTTACAGGGAATTGTGACAGATACGCAGTATTTT. Its protein is CASSSELQGIVTDTQYF.

V and J are TRBV19 and TRBJ2-7; D perhaps matches TRBD2 (5 bases). The CDR3 totals 14 residues. Deletions cut 8 bases from V and 4 bases from J, with 18 bases between. The V gene's germline CDR1 is LNHDA and CDR2 SQIVND (reference sequence). In DNA form, the CDR3 reads TGTGCCAGTTCCCATAAGCGGAATGGGTACGAGCAGTACTTC. Protein: CASSHKRNGYEQYF.

The chain is built from TRBV4-3 and TRBJ1-2; 8 positions agree with TRBD1. The CDR3 is made up of 14 amino acids. CDR1 and CDR2 (germline): LGHNA, YSLEER. V gave up 5 bases and J gave up 6 bases; unmatched junction bases: 8. The CDR3, as DNA: TGCGCCAGCAGCACCCTGGACAGGGTGGATGGCTACACCTTC. Encoded protein: CASSTLDRVDGYTF.

The V and J genes are TRBV15 and TRBJ1-1, with D tentatively TRBD1 (6 bases). Germline V gene lookup returns CDR1 LNHNV and CDR2 YYDKDF (reference sequence). The V gene lost 0 bases and the J gene lost 1 base, with 21 bases spanning the gap. The CDR3 sequence is 19 residues long. Here the CDR3 DNA reads TGTGCCACCAGCAGAGATGGGGGCAGGGGCTGGACGGGGAACACTGAAGCTTTCTTT. Translated, it gives CATSRDGGRGWTGNTEAFF. Variable domain in full (rest from reference TRBV15 and TRBJ1-1): DAMVIQNPRYQVTQFGKPVTLSCSQTLNHNVMYWYQQKSSQAPKLLFHYYDKDFNNEADTPDNFQSRRPNTSFCFLDIRSPGLGDTAMYLCATSRDGGRGWTGNTEAFFGQGTRLTVV.

This chain connects TRBV7-2 to TRBJ2-4; 7 positions match TRBD2. This CDR3 has 16 amino acids. CDR1 is SGHTA, CDR2 FQGNSA, per germline. With 5 bases clipped from V and 8 bases from J, the junction kept 15 bases outside the gene matches. CDR3 protein: CASSTRPGRESYIQYF. CDR3 coding DNA: TGTGCCAGCAGCACGAGGCCAGGGCGGGAGAGCTACATTCAGTACTTC.

The CDR3 bases are TGTGCCACCAGTGAGCAGGGGACCCGCCTAGATACGCAGTATTTT. This codes for CATSEQGTRLDTQYF. This chain joins TRBV24-1 and TRBJ2-3, with D maybe TRBD1 (6 bases). The germline gives CDR1 KGHDR, CDR2 SFDVKD. V shed 4 bases and J shed 5 bases, with 15 bases lying between them. The length of the CDR3 is 15 residues.

V usage is TRBV6-5 and J usage is TRBJ1-1; D uncertain. The germline V gene has CDR1 MNHEY and CDR2 SVGAGI. This CDR3 spans 13 amino acids. V dropped 4 bases and J dropped 3 bases, with 9 bases sitting between them. The CDR3 sequence: CASSLNRDTEAFF. The CDR3, as DNA: TGTGCCAGCAGTTTGAATCGGGACACTGAAGCTTTCTTT.

The V and J genes are TRBV21-1 and TRBJ2-3; the table's TRBD2 call for D was not verified on the DNA. TRBV21-1 is a pseudogene. This CDR3 contains 15 residues. The CDR3 DNA sequence: TGTGCCAGCAGCCACCGGGTCCCCTGGACAGATACGCAGTATTTT. Its translation is CASSHRVPWTDTQYF.

This chain joins TRBV11-3 and TRBJ1-1, with D possibly being TRBD1 (5 bases). V was cut by 1 base and J by 1 base, with 10 bases left in between. Per germline, CDR1 SGHNT and CDR2 YENEEA. The CDR3 has 15 amino acids. CDR3 region: CASSLVQAQNTEAFF. For the CDR3, the DNA is TGTGCCAGCAGCTTAGTACAGGCCCAGAACACTGAAGCTTTCTTT.

The rearrangement joins TRBV5-1 to TRBJ1-4; the match to TRBD1 covers 10 bases. Germline CDR1 is SGHRS and CDR2 is YFSETQ. The CDR3 is 16 amino acids. V shed 7 bases, J shed 4 bases, and the junction held 10 bases outside the gene matches. The CDR3 region is CASQQPTGGLNEKLFF. The CDR3 region has the DNA TGCGCCAGCCAACAACCGACAGGGGGCCTTAATGAAAAACTGTTTTTT.

The chain has TRBV27 and TRBJ1-1; tentative D call: TRBD1 (5 bases). This CDR3 comprises 14 residues. Between the trimmed V and J ends, which lost 6 bases and 1 base, there was a span of 12 bases. Germline CDR1 MNHEY, CDR2 SMNVEV (reference sequence). The CDR3 DNA reads TGTGCCAGCAGACAGACAGTTGGGAACACTGAAGCTTTCTTT. As protein: CASRQTVGNTEAFF.

The chain joins TRBV7-2 to TRBJ1-4; D perhaps matches TRBD1 (5 bases). CDR1 and CDR2 from the germline V gene are SGHTA and FQGNSA. The CDR3 extends over 14 amino acids. V was clipped by 3 bases and J by 5 bases, with 10 bases between them. The CDR3 nucleotides are TGTGCCAGCAGCTTTTACGGGGGAAATGAAAAACTGTTTTTT. Translation: CASSFYGGNEKLFF.

The J gene is TRBJ1-4, the V gene TRBV5-1; D is possibly TRBD1 (6 bases). Germline-derived CDR1 and CDR2 are SGHRS and YFSETQ. The CDR3 runs 14 residues. Trimming pared 4 bases from V and 6 bases from J, leaving 13 bases between. The CDR3 bases are TGCGCCAGCAGCCTAGGCTGGACAGATGAAAAACTGTTTTTT. Translation: CASSLGWTDEKLFF.

The rearrangement uses TRBV5-5 and TRBJ2-3; tentative D call: TRBD2 (5 bases). From germline, CDR1 is SGHKS and CDR2 YYEKEE (reference sequence). Trimming took 6 bases from V and 5 from J, leaving 31 bases between them. The CDR3 consists of 19 residues. CDR3 bases: TGTGCCAGCAACAAAAGAGGTGGTGGGGAGTCGTTAGGCCGAGATACGCAGTATTTT. Its protein product is CASNKRGGGESLGRDTQYF. Full variable domain (remainder filled in from reference TRBV5-5 and TRBJ2-3): DAGVTQSPTHLIKTRGQQVTLRCSPISGHKSVSWYQQVLGQGPQFIFQYYEKEERGRGNFPDRFSARQFPNYSSELNVNALLLGDSALYLCASNKRGGGESLGRDTQYFGPGTRLTVL.